Each of the 14 T cell receptor beta chains below was sequenced from the same sample in a study of blood T cell repertoires in COVID-19. Produced via immunoSEQ multiplex PCR; TCRdb's table is partial and in-frame only. Altogether 190,000 or so clones are present, about 90% being singletons, with the ten largest covering roughly 1.2%. Sequencing input: PBMCs or T cells enriched from blood (not recorded which). These receptors came from a man aged 25-40 years who had recovered from COVID-19.

In its sample, this clone was seen once. At the DNA level, this CDR3 is encoded by other sequences in the same sample as well. The rearrangement joins TRBV6-5 to TRBJ1-5; D call uncertain. Trimming shortened V by 0 bases and J by 0 bases, and 3 bases separated the two germline ends. The CDR3 runs 14 residues. The germline gives CDR1 MNHEY, CDR2 SVGAGI. The CDR3 here is CASSYSYSNQPQHF. DNA for the CDR3: TGTGCCAGCAGTTACTCGTATAGCAATCAGCCCCAGCATTTT.

V usage is TRBV28 and J usage is TRBJ1-2; the D is unclear. Trimming stripped 5 bases from V and 1 base from J, with 11 bases between. The germline CDR1 and CDR2 sequences are MDHEN and SYDVKM. The CDR3 has 14 amino acids. The CDR3 DNA reads as TGTGCCAGCAGTCCACCCCGGGGTAACTATGGCTACACCTTC. Its protein is CASSPPRGNYGYTF.

CDR3 amino acids: CASRENRGSDTQYF. Written as DNA, the CDR3 is TGCGCCAGCCGGGAGAACAGGGGCTCAGATACGCAGTATTTT. The V call is TRBV10-1, the J call TRBJ2-3; maybe TRBD1 (7 bases). Per the germline V gene, CDR1 is WNHNN and CDR2 is SYGVQD (reference sequence). The CDR3 is 14 residues long. Trimming cost V 8 bases and J 4 bases, with 16 bases left between them.

This clone has only one observation. The chain joins TRBV28 to TRBJ2-4, with 9 bases identical to TRBD1. After removal of 4 bases from V and 6 bases from J, the junction contained 4 bases not matched to a gene. The CDR3 totals 14 residues. The germline gives CDR1 MDHEN, CDR2 SYDVKM. The CDR3, as DNA: TGTGCCAGCAGTTCACAGGGGGCTGGAAACATTCAGTACTTC. This gives the protein CASSSQGAGNIQYF.

The rearrangement uses TRBV7-2 and TRBJ2-7; D remains unclear. The CDR3 is 15 residues long. V was cut by 1 base and J by 3 bases, with 13 bases left in between. The germline CDR1 and CDR2 sequences are SGHTA and FQGNSA. This CDR3 reads CASSLVETRVYEQYF. The CDR3 region has the DNA TGTGCCAGCAGCTTAGTAGAGACCCGGGTCTACGAGCAGTACTTC.

This clone was picked up one time. The rearrangement links TRBV6-5 to TRBJ2-1, with 8 nucleotides matching TRBD1. This CDR3 has 13 amino acids. Germline V gives CDR1 MNHEY, CDR2 SVGAGI. V trimming: 4 bases; J trimming: 9 bases; junction bases outside the gene matches: 5. In DNA, the CDR3 is TGTGCCAGCAGTTCAACAGGGGGTAGTGAGCAGTTCTTC. This sequence encodes CASSSTGGSEQFF.

The chain's CDR3 is CASSLMASGNYEQYF. The CDR3 DNA is TGTGCCAGCAGTTTAATGGCGTCAGGGAATTACGAGCAGTACTTC. The chain combines TRBV27 with TRBJ2-7, with D perhaps matching TRBD1 (5 bases). The CDR3 contains 15 residues. Germline CDR1 MNHEY, CDR2 SMNVEV (reference sequence). V was cut by 2 bases and J by 4 bases, with 15 bases left in between.

The chain has TRBV7-4 and TRBJ1-5; no clear D. V was pared by 1 base and J by 0 bases, with 10 bases between. Germline CDR1 is SGHVT and CDR2 is SQSDAQ. The CDR3 contains 16 residues. The CDR3 reads CASSLGIDFSNQPQHF. DNA for the CDR3: TGTGCCAGCAGCTTAGGGATCGACTTTAGCAATCAGCCCCAGCATTTT.

This clone was seen more than once but under ten times. The chain employs TRBV27 and TRBJ2-1, with 7 bases that match TRBD2. Germline values: CDR1 MNHEY, CDR2 SMNVEV (reference sequence). CDR3 size: 14 residues. The trim removed 6 bases at V and 10 bases at J, leaving 12 bases unmatched. The CDR3 reads CASSQEGTIGEQFF. As DNA, the CDR3 is TGTGCCAGCAGCCAGGAAGGGACTATCGGCGAGCAGTTCTTC.

This chain joins TRBV6-2 or TRBV6-3 and TRBJ1-2; 9 bases map to TRBD1. There are 14 residues in the CDR3. The germline V gene encodes CDR1 MNHEY and CDR2 SVGEGT. J gave up 4 bases and V 6 bases, and 6 bases lay outside the gene matches. The CDR3 bases are TGTGCCAGCAGCATGACGACAGGGGGCTATGGCTACACCTTC. As protein: CASSMTTGGYGYTF.

In its sample, this clone is medium-sized. This chain joins TRBV15 and TRBJ2-1, with a weak D call TRBD2 (6 bases). CDR3 length: 15 residues. Between the trimmed V and J ends, which lost 0 bases and 4 bases, there was a span of 10 bases. Germline V gene lookup returns CDR1 LNHNV and CDR2 YYDKDF (reference sequence). The CDR3 DNA is TGTGCCACCAGCAGAGATCTGGAGGGTTACAATGAGCAGTTCTTC. Protein: CATSRDLEGYNEQFF.

This clone appeared once. The chain links TRBV19 to TRBJ1-2; the match to TRBD1 covers 8 bases. The V segment lost 8 bases and the J segment 2 bases; nucleotides outside the gene matches: 7. The germline V gene encodes CDR1 LNHDA and CDR2 SQIVND (reference sequence). This CDR3 has 14 amino acids. The CDR3 nucleotides read TGTGCCAGTGACGGACAGGGACGAAACTATGGCTACACCTTC. The encoded protein is CASDGQGRNYGYTF.

This clone occurred many times. J is TRBJ2-6 and V is TRBV29-1; D uncertain. The CDR3 runs 16 residues. V lost 1 base and J lost 0, with 10 bases in between. Germline CDR1 SQVTM, CDR2 ANQGSEA. The CDR3 DNA sequence: TGCAGCGTTGAAGCGGGTAGTCCCTCTGGGGCCAACGTCCTGACTTTC. This translates into CSVEAGSPSGANVLTF.

The V call is TRBV9, the J call TRBJ2-7; D possibly corresponds to TRBD2 (5 bases). V shed 0 bases and J shed 4 bases, with 20 bases lying between them. This CDR3 has 17 amino acids. The germline V gene encodes CDR1 SGDLS and CDR2 YYNGEE. CDR3 sequence reads: CASSVVEITGKEYEQYF. The DNA of the CDR3 is TGTGCCAGCAGCGTAGTAGAGATAACCGGGAAAGAATACGAGCAGTACTTC.